These T cell receptor beta chains were read from a single sample in a study of Ad26.COV2.S vaccination and SARS-CoV-2 variants. Measured with immunoSEQ multiplex PCR; TCRdb has only the in-frame clones, and not every one. The sample yields under 550,000 clones, around 89% seen once. This specimen was peripheral blood, taken in a trial of Ad26.COV2.S vaccine versus placebo. The origin of the receptors is a person between 18 and 65 years old who received the Ad26.COV2.S COVID-19 vaccine or a placebo. Each CDR3 is given with its conserved first and last residue.

CDR3,V,J
CASSLAATGAPYEQYF,TRBV5-1,TRBJ2-7
CASSFEPGRRQYF,TRBV12-3/TRBV12-4,TRBJ2-7
CASSDGSFARELFF,TRBV6-4,TRBJ2-2
CASSYSGTYEAFF,TRBV6-2/TRBV6-3,TRBJ1-1
CATSDGTDTQYF,TRBV24-1,TRBJ2-3
CASSIVGDSSADTQYF,TRBV19,TRBJ2-3
CASSGETQYF,TRBV6-2/TRBV6-3,TRBJ2-5
CASSEWGTYGYTF,TRBV6-1,TRBJ1-2
CASSEIQGKGEKLFF,TRBV6-1,TRBJ1-4
CASSYERQLETQYF,TRBV6-2/TRBV6-3,TRBJ2-5
CASSLGGPVAIGENTIYF,TRBV7-9,TRBJ1-3
CASSNESRTSTDTQYF,TRBV21-1,TRBJ2-3
CASSQAGSMETQYF,TRBV4-2,TRBJ2-5
CAWRGDGYNSPLHF,TRBV30,TRBJ1-6
CASSFATGNIQYF,TRBV2,TRBJ2-4
CAGSQSLSGNTIYF,TRBV30,TRBJ1-3
CASTSPQFF,TRBV21-1,TRBJ2-1
CATSTGQGNEQFF,TRBV15,TRBJ2-1
CASSYLGTSSGNTIYF,TRBV7-9,TRBJ1-3
CASSVLWGNTGELFF,TRBV10-2,TRBJ2-2
CASSVDRAYGANVLTF,TRBV9,TRBJ2-6
CASSSDYEQYF,TRBV7-8,TRBJ2-7